This T cell receptor beta chain was identified in a study of T cells in Graves' hyperthyroidism and ophthalmopathy. Whole-study context: Specimen type is peripheral blood, collected at initial diagnosis prior to any treatment. The study, taken as a whole, reports: Expanded thyroid clonotypes (above 0.001) were mostly also found in blood.

The CDR3 regions of TCR beta were amplified from RNA transcripts. HTBI primers were used for first-round RT-PCR of the TCR CDR3. TCRdb called the multiplex PCR reads again in MiXCR, with one record for every CDR3 protein. The sample lists fewer than 900,000 distinct CDR3 sequences, about 15% occurring once. Germline trimming cut 7 bases from V and 5 bases from J; bases unmatched to any gene: 8. The CDR3 has 14 amino acids. Germline assignment: CDR1 SQVTM and CDR2 ANQGSEA. This clonotype was counted many times. Its antigen is still unknown. For Graves' hyperthyroidism to be stable, ophthalmopathy could not progress within 18 months. Used for diagnoses were clinical symptoms, serum thyroxine and TRAb, thyroid ultrasound and orbital computed tomography.

The chain is built from TRBV29-1 and TRBJ2-1; the match to TRBD2 covers 10 bases. The receptor's source is a man between 18 and 35 years old with Graves' hyperthyroidism. Input material: blood. CDR3 amino acids: CSAIAGGIDNEQFF. CDR3 DNA sequence: TGCAGCGCAATAGCGGGAGGAATCGACAATGAGCAGTTCTTC.